This T cell receptor beta chain was sequenced for a study of blood T cell repertoires in COVID-19. At the level of the study: T cells, B-cell-depleted T cells, or PBMCs provided the cDNA or gDNA that served as material.

Per the study methods: Scientists estimated how many nucleated cells there were by amplifying reference gene primers. The method was immunoSEQ multiplex PCR; TCRdb's version includes in-frame clones alone and lacks a portion of them. V and J calls plus clone size are reproduced from that table; the DNA served to infer D and trimming. Of approximately 250,000 clones listed, about 82% are singletons. The CDR3 length is 13 residues. Looked up from germline, CDR1 is KGHSH and CDR2 is LQKENI. V dropped 3 bases and J dropped 0 bases, with 5 bases sitting between them. The rearrangement joins TRBV18 to TRBJ2-5; no clear D gene. The receptor was isolated from a woman of 80 years or more with COVID-19, enrolled during active disease. Sample: peripheral blood. This CDR3 is CASSPNYQETQYF. CDR3 coding DNA: TGTGCCAGCTCACCCAATTACCAAGAGACCCAGTACTTC.